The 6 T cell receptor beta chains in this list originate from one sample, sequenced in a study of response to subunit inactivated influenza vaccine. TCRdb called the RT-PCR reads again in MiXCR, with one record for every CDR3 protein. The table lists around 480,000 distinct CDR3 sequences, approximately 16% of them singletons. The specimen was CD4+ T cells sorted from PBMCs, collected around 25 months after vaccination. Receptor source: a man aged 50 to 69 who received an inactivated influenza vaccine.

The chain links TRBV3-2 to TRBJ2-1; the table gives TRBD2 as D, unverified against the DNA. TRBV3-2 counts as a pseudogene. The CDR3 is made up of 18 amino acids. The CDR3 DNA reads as TGTACCATCTGTTCCCCTCTCCCCCCTAGCGGGAGGGCCCATGAGCAGTTCTTC. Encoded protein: CTICSPLPPSGRAHEQFF.

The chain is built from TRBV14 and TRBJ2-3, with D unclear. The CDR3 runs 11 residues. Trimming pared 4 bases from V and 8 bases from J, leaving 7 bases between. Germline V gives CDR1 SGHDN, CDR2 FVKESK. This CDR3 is CASSRYGTQYF. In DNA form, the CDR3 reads TGTGCCAGCAGCCGTTACGGTACGCAGTATTTT.

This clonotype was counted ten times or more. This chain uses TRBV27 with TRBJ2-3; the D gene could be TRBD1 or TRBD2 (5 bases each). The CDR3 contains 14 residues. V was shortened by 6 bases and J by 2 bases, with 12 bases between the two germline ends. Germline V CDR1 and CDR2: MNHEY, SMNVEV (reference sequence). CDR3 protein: CASRGVLNTDTQYF. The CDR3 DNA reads TGTGCCAGCAGGGGGGTATTAAACACAGATACGCAGTATTTT.

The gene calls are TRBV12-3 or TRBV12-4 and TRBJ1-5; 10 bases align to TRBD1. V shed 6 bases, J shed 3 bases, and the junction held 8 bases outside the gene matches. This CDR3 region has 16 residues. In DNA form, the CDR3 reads TGTGCCAGCAGCCAATCGGACAGGGGGGACAATCAGCCCCAGCATTTT. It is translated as CASSQSDRGDNQPQHF.

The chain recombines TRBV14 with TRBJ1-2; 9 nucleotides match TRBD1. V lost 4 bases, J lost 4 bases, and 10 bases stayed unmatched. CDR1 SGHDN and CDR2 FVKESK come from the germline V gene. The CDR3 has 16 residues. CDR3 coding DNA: TGTGCCAGCAGCCGCAGCCGGGACAGGGATTCCTATGGCTACACCTTC. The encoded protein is CASSRSRDRDSYGYTF.

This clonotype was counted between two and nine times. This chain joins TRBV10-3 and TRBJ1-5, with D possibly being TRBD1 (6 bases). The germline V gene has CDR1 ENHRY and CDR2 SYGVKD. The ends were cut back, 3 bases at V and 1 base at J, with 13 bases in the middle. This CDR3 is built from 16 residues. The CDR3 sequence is CAISEVAGESNQPQHF. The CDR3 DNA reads TGTGCCATCAGTGAAGTGGCAGGGGAAAGCAATCAGCCCCAGCATTTT.